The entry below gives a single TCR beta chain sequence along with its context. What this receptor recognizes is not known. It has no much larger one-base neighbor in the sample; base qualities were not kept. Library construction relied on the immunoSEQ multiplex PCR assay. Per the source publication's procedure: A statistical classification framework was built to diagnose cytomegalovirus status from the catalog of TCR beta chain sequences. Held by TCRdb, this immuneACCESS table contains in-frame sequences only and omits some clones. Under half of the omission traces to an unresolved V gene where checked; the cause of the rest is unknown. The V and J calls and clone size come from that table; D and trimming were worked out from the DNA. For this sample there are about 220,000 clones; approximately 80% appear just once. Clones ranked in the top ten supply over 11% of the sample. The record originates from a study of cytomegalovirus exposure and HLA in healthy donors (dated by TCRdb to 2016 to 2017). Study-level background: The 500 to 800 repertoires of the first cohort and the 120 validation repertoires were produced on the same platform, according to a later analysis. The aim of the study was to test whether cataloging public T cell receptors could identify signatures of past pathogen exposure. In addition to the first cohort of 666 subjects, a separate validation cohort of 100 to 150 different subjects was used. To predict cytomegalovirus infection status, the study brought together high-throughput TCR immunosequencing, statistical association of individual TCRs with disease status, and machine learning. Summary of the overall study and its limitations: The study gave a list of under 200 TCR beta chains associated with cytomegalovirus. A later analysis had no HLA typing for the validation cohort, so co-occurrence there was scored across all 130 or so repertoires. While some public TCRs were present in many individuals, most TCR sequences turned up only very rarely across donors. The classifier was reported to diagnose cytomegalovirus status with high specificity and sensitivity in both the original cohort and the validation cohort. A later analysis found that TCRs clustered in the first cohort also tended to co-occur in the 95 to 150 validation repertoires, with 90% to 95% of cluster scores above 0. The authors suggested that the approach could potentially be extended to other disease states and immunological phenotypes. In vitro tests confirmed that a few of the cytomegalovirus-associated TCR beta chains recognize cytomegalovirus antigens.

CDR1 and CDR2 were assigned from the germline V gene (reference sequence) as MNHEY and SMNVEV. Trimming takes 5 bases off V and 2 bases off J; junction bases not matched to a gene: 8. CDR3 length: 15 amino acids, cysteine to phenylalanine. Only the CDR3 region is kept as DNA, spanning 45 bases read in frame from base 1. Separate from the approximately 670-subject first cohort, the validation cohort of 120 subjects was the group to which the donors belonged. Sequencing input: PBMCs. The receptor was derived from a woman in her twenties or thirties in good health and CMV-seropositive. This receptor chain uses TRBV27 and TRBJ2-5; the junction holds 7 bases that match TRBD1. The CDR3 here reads CASSSRDSYQETQYF. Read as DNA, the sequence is TGTGCCAGCAGTAGCCGGGACAGCTATCAAGAGACCCAGTACTTC.